Sequencing of this T cell receptor (beta chain) was carried out in a study of Ad26.COV2.S vaccination and SARS-CoV-2 variants. With 0 bases removed from V and 0 bases from J, the gap between germline ends came to 6 bases. The CDR3 covers 14 residues. Germline V gene data show CDR1 as SGDLS and CDR2 as YYNGEE. Specified treatment: over 15 received Ad26.COV2.S at low or high dose, single or two shots; five or six received placebo; per-sample allocation not given. Sampling took place 63 days after the first vaccine or placebo injection. The vaccine antigen was prefusion-stabilized Wuhan SARS-CoV-2 spike. TCRdb's table, derived via immunoSEQ multiplex PCR, lists solely in-frame clones and lacks some. The sample shows roughly 300,000 clones, around 88% of them seen only once.

Sequencing was performed on peripheral blood, taken in a trial of Ad26.COV2.S vaccine versus placebo. The receptor was isolated from a person between 18 and 65 years old who received the Ad26.COV2.S COVID-19 vaccine or a placebo. The rearrangement joins TRBV9 to TRBJ2-5; no definite D call. The CDR3 DNA reads TGTGCCAGCAGCGTAGGAGAGTACCAAGAGACCCAGTACTTC. Translated: CASSVGEYQETQYF.